The next 17 T cell receptor beta chains were all read from a single sample in a study of monozygotic twins with inflammatory bowel disease. TCRdb reprocessed the 5' RACE reads; each CDR3 protein has one entry and no DNA is given. In all, the sample yields approximately 400,000 distinct CDR3 sequences. The specimen sequenced was blood. The source is a human donor with ulcerative colitis or Crohn's disease, or a healthy co-twin of an affected twin (not recorded which).

The chain joins TRBV5-1 to TRBJ1-6; TCRdb designates TRBD1, a call that cannot be tested without DNA. CDR3 length: 14 amino acids. Germline assignment: CDR1 SGHRS and CDR2 YFSETQ. The CDR3 reads CASSLEGGDTTLHF.

The J gene is TRBJ2-7, the V gene TRBV5-1. The CDR3 is 12 residues long. The germline CDR1 and CDR2 sequences are SGHRS and YFSETQ. CDR3: CASNEGWGEQYF.

V and J are TRBV6-1 and TRBJ1-6. From germline, CDR1 is MNHNS and CDR2 SASEGT. The CDR3 runs 15 residues. The CDR3 here is CASNDRGSYNSPLHF.

The rearrangement uses TRBV20-1 and TRBJ2-5; TCRdb picks TRBD2, but there is no DNA to check that call. CDR1 and CDR2 from the germline V gene are DFQATT and SNEGSKA (reference sequence). The CDR3 is 13 residues long. The CDR3 loop reads CSARREAEETQYF.

The chain carries TRBV4-3 and TRBJ1-5. CDR3 length equals 17 residues. In germline, CDR1 is LGHNA, CDR2 YSLEER. This CDR3 is CASSQEYAFSNNQPQHF.

V and J are TRBV20-1 and TRBJ1-2. Germline CDR1 DFQATT, CDR2 SNEGSKA (reference sequence). This CDR3 has 13 amino acids. The chain's CDR3 is CSASRQGSYGYTF.

The gene calls are TRBV29-1 and TRBJ2-2; there is no DNA to check the TCRdb D call of TRBD2. The CDR3 covers 14 residues. Germline CDR1 SQVTM, CDR2 ANQGSEA. CDR3: CSVVERGGPGELFF.

This rearrangement joins TRBV4-2 to TRBJ1-5. This CDR3 is built from 16 residues. The germline V gene encodes CDR1 LGHNA and CDR2 YNFKEQ. CDR3 protein: CASSQEAKGSNQPQHF.

The rearrangement links TRBV11-2 to TRBJ2-5; as DNA is missing, the TRBD2 call by TCRdb cannot be tested. The CDR3 sequence is 20 residues long. Germline CDR1 is SGHAT and CDR2 is FQNNGV. The CDR3 reads CASSLGYRDPGLVDRETQYF. Full variable domain (remainder filled in from reference TRBV11-2 and TRBJ2-5): EAGVAQSPRYKIIEKRQSVAFWCNPISGHATLYWYQQILGQGPKLLIQFQNNGVVDDSQLPKDRFSAERLKGVDSTLKIQPAKLEDSAVYLCASSLGYRDPGLVDRETQYFGPGTRLLVL.

V usage is TRBV19 and J usage is TRBJ2-7. This CDR3 region has 14 residues. Germline CDR1 and CDR2: LNHDA and SQIVND (reference sequence). CDR3 protein: CASSIGGLSYEQYF.

This chain links TRBV2 with TRBJ2-1; TCRdb gives TRBD1 as the D gene, but with no DNA this cannot be confirmed. This CDR3 region has 14 residues. The germline V gene encodes CDR1 SNHLY and CDR2 FYNNEI. The CDR3 spells CASSEILGVEEQFF.

The CDR3 sequence: CASTNRTHNEQFF. The rearrangement links TRBV19 to TRBJ2-1; TCRdb's D call, TRBD1, is unchecked because there is no DNA. From germline, CDR1 is LNHDA and CDR2 SQIVND (reference sequence). The CDR3 is 13 amino acids.

The CDR3 region is CASSPGLSSYNEQFF. J is TRBJ2-1 and V is TRBV5-1; lacking DNA, the TRBD2 call made by TCRdb goes unchecked. Germline assignment: CDR1 SGHRS and CDR2 YFSETQ. The CDR3 totals 15 residues.

The rearrangement uses TRBV9 and TRBJ2-2. This CDR3 region has 15 residues. CDR1 SGDLS and CDR2 YYNGEE come from the germline V gene. CDR3 region: CASSVGQTNTGELFF.

This sequence joins TRBV7-2 and TRBJ2-7; TCRdb names TRBD1, which stays unverified in the absence of DNA. There are 15 residues in the CDR3. The germline gives CDR1 SGHTA, CDR2 FQGNSA. The CDR3 sequence is CASVGGAGASYEQYF.

This rearrangement joins TRBV20-1 to TRBJ1-1; lacking DNA, the TRBD1 call made by TCRdb goes unchecked. The CDR3 contains 14 residues. Germline V CDR1 and CDR2: DFQATT, SNEGSKA (reference sequence). The CDR3 is CSAGRGPEGTEAFF.

This chain links TRBV13 with TRBJ2-7. The CDR3 is 14 residues long. Germline V gene data show CDR1 as PRHDT and CDR2 as FYEKMQ (reference sequence). The chain's CDR3 is CASRRTGATYEQYF.